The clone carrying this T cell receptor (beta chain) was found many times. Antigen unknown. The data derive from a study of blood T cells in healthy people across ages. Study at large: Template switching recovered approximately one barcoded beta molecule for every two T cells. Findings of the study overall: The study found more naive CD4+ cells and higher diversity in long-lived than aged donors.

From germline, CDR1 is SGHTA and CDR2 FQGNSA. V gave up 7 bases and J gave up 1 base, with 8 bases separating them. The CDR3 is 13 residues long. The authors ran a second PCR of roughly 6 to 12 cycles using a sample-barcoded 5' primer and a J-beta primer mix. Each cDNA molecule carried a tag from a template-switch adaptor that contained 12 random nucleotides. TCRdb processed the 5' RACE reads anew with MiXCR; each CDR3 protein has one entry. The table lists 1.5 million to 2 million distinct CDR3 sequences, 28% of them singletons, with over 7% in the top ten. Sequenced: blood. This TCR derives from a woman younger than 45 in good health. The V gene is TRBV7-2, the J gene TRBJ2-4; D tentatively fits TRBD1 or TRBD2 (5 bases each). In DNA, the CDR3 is TGTGCCAGCATGGGGACCGCCAAAAACATTCAGTACTTC. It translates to CASMGTAKNIQYF.